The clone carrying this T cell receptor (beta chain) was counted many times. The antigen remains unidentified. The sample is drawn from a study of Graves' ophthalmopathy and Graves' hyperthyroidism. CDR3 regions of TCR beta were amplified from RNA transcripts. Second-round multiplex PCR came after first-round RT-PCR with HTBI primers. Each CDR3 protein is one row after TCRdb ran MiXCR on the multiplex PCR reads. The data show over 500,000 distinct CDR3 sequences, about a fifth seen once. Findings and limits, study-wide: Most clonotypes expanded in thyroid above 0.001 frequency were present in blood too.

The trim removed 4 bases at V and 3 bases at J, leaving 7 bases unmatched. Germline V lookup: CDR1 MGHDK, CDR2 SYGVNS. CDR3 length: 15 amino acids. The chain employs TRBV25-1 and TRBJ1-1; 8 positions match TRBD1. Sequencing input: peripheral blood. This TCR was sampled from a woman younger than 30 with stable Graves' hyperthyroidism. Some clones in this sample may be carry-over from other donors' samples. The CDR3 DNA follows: TGTGCCAGCAGTGCTTTCCAGGGGGCGGACACTGAAGCTTTCTTT. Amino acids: CASSAFQGADTEAFF.